Following are 21 T cell receptor beta chains from one sample sequenced in a study of T-cell memory formation after mild COVID-19. TCRdb passed the 5' RACE reads through MiXCR, listing each CDR3 protein once. The sample holds hundreds of thousands of distinct CDR3 sequences; approximately 24% are singletons and the top ten take 7.5% to 10%. Specimen: PBMCs or a T cell subset sorted from them (not recorded which). These TCRs come from an adult woman who had mild COVID-19 (a few samples of this study predate the infection). Cell type and time point are not known.

This clonotype was seen a few times. The chain links TRBV29-1 to TRBJ2-5, with 13 bases lining up with TRBD2. Losses at the gene ends were 7 bases for V and 3 bases for J; bases not matched to a gene: 5. The CDR3 consists of 14 residues. Germline V gene lookup returns CDR1 SQVTM and CDR2 ANQGSEA. For the CDR3, the DNA is TGCAGCGCCACCGGACTAGCGGGAGAAGAGACCCAGTACTTC. Its translation is CSATGLAGEETQYF.

V usage is TRBV2 and J usage is TRBJ2-7; D gene uncertain. Germline V gene sequence: CDR1 SNHLY, CDR2 FYNNEI. This CDR3 is 15 amino acids long. Trimming stripped 5 bases from V and 3 bases from J, with 17 bases between. The DNA for the CDR3 is TGTGCCAGCAGTAACGGACCCACCGCTGACTACGAGCAGTACTTC. As protein: CASSNGPTADYEQYF.

This clonotype was seen more than once but under ten times. This CDR3 reads CASSSYQGREQYF. In nucleotides, the CDR3 is TGTGCCAGCAGCTCCTATCAGGGGCGCGAGCAGTACTTC. J is TRBJ2-7 and V is TRBV27, with TRBD1 as a possible D gene (6 bases). Trimming removed 6 bases at V and 6 bases at J, with 15 bases between. Per the germline V gene, CDR1 is MNHEY and CDR2 is SMNVEV (reference sequence). The length of the CDR3 is 13 residues.

J is TRBJ1-1 and V is TRBV5-6; D call uncertain. Trimming cost V 6 bases and J 1 base, with 10 bases left between them. The CDR3 is made up of 13 amino acids. Per the germline V gene, CDR1 is SGHDT and CDR2 is YYEEEE. The CDR3 nucleotides read TGTGCCAGCACCGTCAGGCCGAACACTGAAGCTTTCTTT. Encoded protein: CASTVRPNTEAFF.

This clonotype came up a few times. The CDR3 sequence: CASSLGQGGNTEAFF. CDR3 coding DNA: TGTGCCAGCTCACTAGGACAGGGGGGGAACACTGAAGCTTTCTTT. J is TRBJ1-1 and V is TRBV18, with 10 bases that match TRBD1. The V and J ends lost 4 bases and 1 base, in that order; junction bases with no gene match: 3. Germline CDR1 reads KGHSH; CDR2 reads LQKENI. The CDR3 loop spans 15 amino acids.

The chain employs TRBV2 and TRBJ1-5; D uncertain. This CDR3 spans 16 amino acids. The germline gives CDR1 SNHLY, CDR2 FYNNEI. The V gene lost 5 bases and the J gene lost 3 bases, with 17 bases spanning the gap. The CDR3 loop reads CASSPYGGWDNQPQHF. DNA of the CDR3: TGTGCCAGCAGTCCCTACGGAGGGTGGGACAATCAGCCCCAGCATTTT. Using reference TRBV2 and TRBJ1-5 for the parts outside the CDR3, the full variable domain is EPEVTQTPSHQVTQMGQEVILRCVPISNHLYFYWYRQILGQKVEFLVSFYNNEISEKSEIFDDQFSVERPDGSNFTLKIRSTKLEDSAMYFCASSPYGGWDNQPQHFGDGTRLSIL.

This clonotype was detected a few times. The CDR3 is CASSLATGADTQYF. Written as DNA, the CDR3 is TGTGCCAGCAGCTTAGCTACAGGGGCAGATACGCAGTATTTT. The chain uses TRBV7-2 and TRBJ2-3; 7 bases fit TRBD1. The CDR3 is 14 amino acids. Trimming at V came to 0 bases and at J to 4 bases, leaving 1 base not matched to a gene. CDR1 is SGHTA, CDR2 FQGNSA, per germline.

This clonotype occurred a few times. This chain joins TRBV2 and TRBJ2-7, with 7 bases aligning to TRBD1. CDR1 and CDR2 from the germline V gene are SNHLY and FYNNEI. Trimming at V came to 1 base and at J to 6 bases, leaving 3 bases not matched to a gene. The CDR3 spans 13 residues. CDR3 residues: CASSEDDRAEQYF. In DNA form, the CDR3 reads TGTGCCAGCAGTGAAGACGACAGGGCCGAGCAGTACTTC.

The table lists this clonotype with a few counts. The rearrangement uses TRBV6-2 or TRBV6-3 and TRBJ2-7; no firm D call. This CDR3 is 14 amino acids long. Germline loops: CDR1 MNHEY, CDR2 SVGEGT. V was pared by 0 bases and J by 2 bases, with 8 bases between. DNA of the CDR3: TGTGCCAGCAGTTACTCTGCGAGTACCTACGAGCAGTACTTC. Translated: CASSYSASTYEQYF.

This clonotype was counted only a few times. The V call is TRBV19, the J call TRBJ2-1, with 9 nucleotides matching TRBD1. V lost 5 bases to trimming and J lost 5 bases; unmatched junction nucleotides: 10. The CDR3 has 16 amino acids. Germline CDR1 and CDR2: LNHDA and SQIVND (reference sequence). The CDR3 protein is CASSAMWDRVDNEQFF. The CDR3 coding sequence is TGTGCCAGTAGTGCGATGTGGGACAGGGTGGACAATGAGCAGTTCTTC.

The chain recombines TRBV7-9 with TRBJ2-1, with D unresolved. The CDR3 loop spans 14 amino acids. The V and J ends lost 3 bases and 5 bases respectively, with 11 bases between them. Germline assignment: CDR1 SEHNR and CDR2 FQNEAQ (reference sequence). The CDR3 is CASSFATSNNEQFF. The CDR3 DNA reads TGTGCCAGCAGCTTCGCGACTTCTAACAATGAGCAGTTCTTC.

The chain employs TRBV5-1 and TRBJ2-5; D is unresolved. The germline gives CDR1 SGHRS, CDR2 YFSETQ. The CDR3 covers 14 residues. V was clipped by 2 bases and J by 1 base, with 9 bases between them. CDR3 in DNA: TGCGCCAGCAGCTTAGCACGGACCCAAGAGACCCAGTACTTC. This encodes CASSLARTQETQYF.

This clonotype was seen at least ten times. This sequence joins TRBV2 and TRBJ1-1, with D perhaps matching TRBD1 (5 bases). V was cut by 0 bases and J by 1 base, with 9 bases left in between. This CDR3 contains 15 residues. Germline CDR1 is SNHLY and CDR2 is FYNNEI. The chain's CDR3 is CASSEAPGTNTEAFF. In DNA, the CDR3 is TGTGCCAGCAGTGAAGCGCCGGGGACGAACACTGAAGCTTTCTTT.

This clonotype turned up a few times. This chain joins TRBV5-1 and TRBJ2-1; D could derive from TRBD1 or TRBD2 (5 bases each). CDR3 length: 14 residues. With 0 bases removed from V and 8 bases from J, the gap between germline ends came to 12 bases. In germline, CDR1 is SGHRS, CDR2 YFSETQ. The DNA of the CDR3 is TGCGCCAGCAGCTTGGGAGGGGTAAGGTATGAGCAGTTCTTC. It specifies CASSLGGVRYEQFF.

The chain recombines TRBV18 with TRBJ1-1; D is unclear. CDR1 and CDR2 from the germline V gene are KGHSH and LQKENI. V was shortened by 1 base and J by 0 bases, with 9 bases between the two germline ends. The CDR3 sequence is 15 residues long. CDR3 sequence reads: CASSPQAHLNTEAFF. The CDR3 bases are TGTGCCAGCTCACCACAGGCCCACCTGAACACTGAAGCTTTCTTT. The entire variable domain, with the rest obtained from reference TRBV18 and TRBJ1-1, is as follows: NAGVMQNPRHLVRRRGQEARLRCSPMKGHSHVYWYRQLPEEGLKFMVYLQKENIIDESGMPKERFSAEFPKEGPSILRIQQVVRGDSAAYFCASSPQAHLNTEAFFGQGTRLTVV.

The chain joins TRBV3-1 to TRBJ2-7; no definite D call. CDR3 length: 14 residues. Germline V gene lookup returns CDR1 LGHDT and CDR2 YNNKEL (reference sequence). The V gene lost 2 bases and the J gene lost 3 bases, with 11 bases spanning the gap. The CDR3 loop is CASSQSRQYYEQYF. As DNA, the CDR3 is TGTGCCAGCAGCCAAAGCAGGCAATACTACGAGCAGTACTTC.

The J gene is TRBJ2-1, the V gene TRBV9; 7 positions match TRBD2. Germline trimming cut 3 bases from V and 1 base from J; bases unmatched to any gene: 4. The germline CDR1 and CDR2 sequences are SGDLS and YYNGEE. The CDR3 is 15 amino acids. In DNA form, the CDR3 reads TGTGCCAGCAGCGCCCAGCGGGGATCCTACAATGAGCAGTTCTTC. This sequence encodes CASSAQRGSYNEQFF.

This sequence joins TRBV14 and TRBJ2-7; TRBD2 might be the D (6 bases). Germline CDR1 and CDR2: SGHDN and FVKESK. With 5 bases removed from V and 2 bases from J, the gap between germline ends came to 13 bases. The CDR3 runs to 14 residues. The CDR3 DNA reads as TGTGCCAGCAGCTCGCTAGCGCCTACCTACGAGCAGTACTTC. The encoded protein is CASSSLAPTYEQYF. The full variable domain, its missing parts supplied by reference TRBV14 and TRBJ2-7, is EAGVTQFPSHSVIEKGQTVTLRCDPISGHDNLYWYRRVMGKEIKFLLHFVKESKQDESGMPNNRFLAERTGGTYSTLKVQPAELEDSGVYFCASSSLAPTYEQYFGPGTRLTVT.

The gene calls are TRBV11-3 and TRBJ2-1; 9 bases are shared with TRBD1. CDR1 is SGHNT and CDR2 is YENEEA in the germline V gene. The CDR3 length is 15 residues. With V trimmed by 6 bases and J by 0 bases, 3 bases remained unmatched. The CDR3 DNA is TGTGCCAGCAGGGGACAGGGATCCTCCTACAATGAGCAGTTCTTC. Translated, it gives CASRGQGSSYNEQFF.

The V call is TRBV7-6, the J call TRBJ2-1; D possibly corresponds to TRBD2 (6 bases). The CDR3 sequence is 14 residues long. V was clipped by 5 bases and J by 7 bases, with 15 bases between them. Germline-derived CDR1 and CDR2 are SGHVS and FNYEAQ. This CDR3 reads CASSSAEGRNEQFF. In DNA form, the CDR3 reads TGTGCCAGCAGCAGCGCGGAGGGACGGAATGAGCAGTTCTTC.

On this clonotype itself: A much larger clone lies one base from this, so it may be a read error. The chain has TRBV7-9 and TRBJ1-1, with no clear D. The germline V and J ends were trimmed by 5 bases and 1 base, with 8 bases remaining between them. Looked up from germline, CDR1 is SEHNR and CDR2 is FQNEAQ (reference sequence). CDR3 length: 13 amino acids. The CDR3: CASSPESNTEAFF. DNA of the CDR3: TGTGCCAGCAGCCCCGAGTCGAACACTGAAGCTTTCTTT.